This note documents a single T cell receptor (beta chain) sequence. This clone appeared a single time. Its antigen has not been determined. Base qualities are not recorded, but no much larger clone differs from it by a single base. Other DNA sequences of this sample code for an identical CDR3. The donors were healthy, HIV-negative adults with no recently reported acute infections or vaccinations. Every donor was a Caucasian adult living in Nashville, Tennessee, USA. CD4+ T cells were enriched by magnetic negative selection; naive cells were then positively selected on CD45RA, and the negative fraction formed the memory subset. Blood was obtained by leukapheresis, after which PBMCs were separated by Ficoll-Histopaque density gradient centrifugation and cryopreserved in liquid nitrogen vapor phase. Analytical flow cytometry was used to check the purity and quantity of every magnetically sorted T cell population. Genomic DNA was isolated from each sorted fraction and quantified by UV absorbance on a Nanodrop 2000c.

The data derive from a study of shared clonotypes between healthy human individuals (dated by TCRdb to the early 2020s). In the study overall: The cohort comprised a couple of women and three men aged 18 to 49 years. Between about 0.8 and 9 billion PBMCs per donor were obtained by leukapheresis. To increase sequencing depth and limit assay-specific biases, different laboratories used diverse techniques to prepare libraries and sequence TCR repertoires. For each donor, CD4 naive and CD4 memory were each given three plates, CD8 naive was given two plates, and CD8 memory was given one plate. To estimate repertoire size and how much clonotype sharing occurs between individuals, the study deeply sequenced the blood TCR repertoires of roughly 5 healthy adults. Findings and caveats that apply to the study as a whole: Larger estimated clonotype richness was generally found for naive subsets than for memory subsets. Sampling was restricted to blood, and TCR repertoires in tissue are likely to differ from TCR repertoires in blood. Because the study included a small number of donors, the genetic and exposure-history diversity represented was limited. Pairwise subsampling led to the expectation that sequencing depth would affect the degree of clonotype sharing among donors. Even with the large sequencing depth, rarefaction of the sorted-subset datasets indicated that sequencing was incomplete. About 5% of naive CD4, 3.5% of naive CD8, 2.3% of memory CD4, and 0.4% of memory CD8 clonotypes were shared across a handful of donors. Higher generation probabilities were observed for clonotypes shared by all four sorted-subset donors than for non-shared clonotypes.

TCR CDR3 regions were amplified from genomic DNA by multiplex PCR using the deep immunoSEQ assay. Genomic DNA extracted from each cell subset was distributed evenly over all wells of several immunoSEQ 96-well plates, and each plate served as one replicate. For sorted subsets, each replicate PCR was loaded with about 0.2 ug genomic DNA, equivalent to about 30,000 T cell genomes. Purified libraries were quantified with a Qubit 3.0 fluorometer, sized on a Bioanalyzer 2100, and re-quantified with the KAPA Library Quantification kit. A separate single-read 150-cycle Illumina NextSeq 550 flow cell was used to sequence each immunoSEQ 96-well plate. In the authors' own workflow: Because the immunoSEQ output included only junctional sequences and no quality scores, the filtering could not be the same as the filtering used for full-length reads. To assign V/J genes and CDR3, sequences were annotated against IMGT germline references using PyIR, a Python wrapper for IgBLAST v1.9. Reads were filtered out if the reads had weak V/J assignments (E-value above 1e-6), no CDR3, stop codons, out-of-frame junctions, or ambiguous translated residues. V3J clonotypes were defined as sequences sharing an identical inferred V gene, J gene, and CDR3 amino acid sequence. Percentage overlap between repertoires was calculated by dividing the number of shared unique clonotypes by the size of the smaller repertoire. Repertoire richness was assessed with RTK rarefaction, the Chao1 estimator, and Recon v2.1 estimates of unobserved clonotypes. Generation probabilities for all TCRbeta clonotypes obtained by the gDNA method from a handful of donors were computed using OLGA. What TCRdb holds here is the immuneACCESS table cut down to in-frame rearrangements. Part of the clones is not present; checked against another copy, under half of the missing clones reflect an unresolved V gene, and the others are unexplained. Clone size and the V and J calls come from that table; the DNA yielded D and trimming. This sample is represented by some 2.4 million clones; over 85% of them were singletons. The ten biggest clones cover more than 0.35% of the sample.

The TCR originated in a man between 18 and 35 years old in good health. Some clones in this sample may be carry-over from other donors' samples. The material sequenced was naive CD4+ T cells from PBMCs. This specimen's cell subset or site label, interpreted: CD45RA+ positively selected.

The bases are TGTGCCAGCAGTGACAGGGGGCGCGGGAACACTGAAGCTTTCTTT. Its translation is CASSDRGRGNTEAFF. The rearranged chain carries TRBV6-1 and TRBJ1-1, and 8 junction bases match TRBD1. V lost 3 bases and J lost 1 base, and the count of bases not matched to a germline gene is 4. The CDR3, cysteine through phenylalanine, is 15 amino acids long. Only the CDR3 part of the read is kept: 45 bases, read in frame from the first base. Looking up the germline V gene yields CDR1 MNHNS and CDR2 SASEGT.